One and the same sample provided the 29 T cell receptor beta chains below, sequenced in a study of CD8 T cells in Susac syndrome. Reverse transcription of roughly 0.5 to 1 ug RNA was performed with random hexamers. TCRdb reanalysed the immunoSEQ multiplex PCR reads using MiXCR and keeps one entry per CDR3 protein. The top ten hold about 0.093% of the sample, which has about 180,000 distinct CDR3 sequences, 90% to 96% seen once. The sequencing sample was made of CD4+ T cells from PBMCs. Every receptor here comes from a human donor with multiple sclerosis.

The chain is built from TRBV30 and TRBJ2-7; TRBD1 aligns across 8 bases. The CDR3 consists of 14 residues. Per germline, CDR1 GTSNPN and CDR2 SVGIG (reference sequence). V gave up 1 base and J gave up 3 bases; unmatched junction bases: 5. The CDR3 loop is CAWSGTGRSYEQYF. The CDR3 DNA is TGTGCCTGGAGTGGGACAGGGAGGAGCTACGAGCAGTACTTC.

The chain joins TRBV3-1 to TRBJ2-1; D gene uncertain. Germline V gene sequence: CDR1 LGHDT, CDR2 YNNKEL (reference sequence). The ends were cut back, 1 base at V and 0 bases at J, with 7 bases in the middle. The CDR3 length is 15 residues. CDR3 DNA: TGTGCCAGCAGCCAAGGTGTCAGCTCCTACAATGAGCAGTTCTTC. It yields the protein CASSQGVSSYNEQFF.

The J gene is TRBJ2-5, the V gene TRBV9; D not certain. The germline V and J ends were trimmed by 0 bases and 2 bases, with 8 bases remaining between them. CDR1 and CDR2 from the germline V gene are SGDLS and YYNGEE. This CDR3 has 14 amino acids. The CDR3 reads CASSVEGLQETQYF. As DNA, the CDR3 is TGTGCCAGCAGCGTAGAAGGGCTACAAGAGACCCAGTACTTC. The variable domain in full, completed from reference TRBV9 and TRBJ2-5, reads DSGVTQTPKHLITATGQRVTLRCSPRSGDLSVYWYQQSLDQGLQFLIQYYNGEERAKGNILERFSAQQFPDLHSELNLSSLELGDSALYFCASSVEGLQETQYFGPGTRLLVL.

This clonotype appeared a single time. V usage is TRBV30 and J usage is TRBJ1-2, with TRBD1 matching over 11 bases. CDR1 and CDR2 (germline): GTSNPN, SVGIG (reference sequence). Unmatched junction bases numbered 8, after V lost 0 bases and J lost 5 bases. CDR3 length equals 16 residues. This CDR3 reads CAWSVRTGGKTYGYTF. CDR3 sequence (DNA): TGTGCCTGGAGTGTACGGACAGGGGGCAAGACATATGGCTACACCTTC.

The chain combines TRBV12-3 or TRBV12-4 with TRBJ2-7; 11 bases agree with TRBD1. The CDR3 has 15 residues. The junction had 9 bases not matched to a gene; V was cut back by 7 bases and J by 4 bases. In nucleotides, the CDR3 is TGTGCCAGCACGGATCGCGGGACAGGGGGTTACGAGCAGTACTTC. Translated, it gives CASTDRGTGGYEQYF.

The V call is TRBV29-1, the J call TRBJ2-7; D might be TRBD1 (6 bases). V gave up 5 bases and J gave up 3 bases, with 8 bases separating them. CDR1 and CDR2 from the germline V gene are SQVTM and ANQGSEA. This CDR3 contains 11 residues. DNA for the CDR3: TGCAGCGTTCGAGGGGGCTACGAGCAGTACTTC. The encoded protein is CSVRGGYEQYF.

This chain uses TRBV14 with TRBJ2-4, with 9 bases identical to TRBD1. Germline V gives CDR1 SGHDN, CDR2 FVKESK. CDR3 size: 17 residues. Trimming at V came to 4 bases and at J to 1 base, leaving 8 bases not matched to a gene. Here the CDR3 DNA reads TGTGCCAGCAGCCCGAGGACAGGGGTTGCGGCCAAAAACATTCAGTACTTC. Amino acid sequence: CASSPRTGVAAKNIQYF.

The genes are TRBV14 and TRBJ2-5; D unclear. Trimming left V 4 bases short and J 5 bases short, with 8 bases between. The CDR3 consists of 12 residues. Germline assignment: CDR1 SGHDN and CDR2 FVKESK. CDR3 sequence reads: CASSPRWETQYF. As DNA, the CDR3 is TGTGCCAGCAGCCCGCGATGGGAGACCCAGTACTTC.

The V gene is TRBV4-3, the J gene TRBJ2-6; 8 bases align to TRBD1. There are 17 residues in the CDR3. Trimming removed 2 bases from V and 2 bases from J; junction bases left unmatched: 5. Germline V CDR1 and CDR2: LGHNA, YSLEER. As DNA, the CDR3 is TGCGCCAGCAGCCAAATCACAGGGGGACCTGGGGCCAACGTCCTGACTTTC. Translating gives CASSQITGGPGANVLTF.

The chain recombines TRBV18 with TRBJ1-5, with TRBD1 identical over 10 bases. The V gene's germline CDR1 is KGHSH and CDR2 LQKENI. This CDR3 has 17 amino acids. V lost 4 bases to trimming and J lost 5 bases; unmatched junction nucleotides: 11. CDR3 amino acids: CASSLRGTGEFDQPQHF. CDR3 bases: TGTGCCAGCTCACTAAGAGGGACAGGGGAATTCGATCAGCCCCAGCATTTT.

This rearrangement joins TRBV4-1 to TRBJ2-3; D might be TRBD1 (7 bases). The CDR3 totals 15 residues. CDR1 and CDR2 (germline): MGHRA, YSYEKL. Trimming took off 1 base at V and 7 bases at J, with 15 bases between the two ends. Here the CDR3 reads CASSQAFQGGHTQYF. Here the CDR3 DNA reads TGCGCCAGCAGCCAAGCCTTTCAGGGGGGACATACGCAGTATTTT.

The chain is built from TRBV12-3 or TRBV12-4 and TRBJ2-2; D uncertain. V was shortened by 2 bases and J by 7 bases, with 5 bases between the two germline ends. The CDR3 length is 12 residues. CDR3 region: CASSLYRGELFF. CDR3 nucleotides: TGTGCCAGCAGTTTATACCGCGGGGAGCTGTTTTTT.

The rearrangement uses TRBV7-9 and TRBJ2-3; 16 bases fit TRBD2. Unmatched junction bases numbered 5, after V lost 4 bases and J lost 4 bases. The CDR3 runs 17 residues. Germline V CDR1 and CDR2: SEHNR, FQNEAQ (reference sequence). CDR3 bases: TGTGCCAGCAGCTCGGGACTAGCGGGGGGGCCCGCAGATACGCAGTATTTT. Amino acids: CASSSGLAGGPADTQYF.

The chain employs TRBV2 and TRBJ1-1; TRBD1 might be the D (5 bases). The V end lost 4 bases, the J end lost 1 base, and 7 bases lay between the germline ends. Looked up from germline, CDR1 is SNHLY and CDR2 is FYNNEI. The CDR3 runs 13 residues. CDR3: CASSGQGNTEAFF. DNA of the CDR3: TGTGCCAGCAGTGGGCAGGGGAACACTGAAGCTTTCTTT.

This chain connects TRBV12-3 or TRBV12-4 to TRBJ2-7; D possibly uses TRBD1 or TRBD2 (5 bases each). The CDR3 consists of 15 residues. V lost 5 bases to trimming and J lost 0 bases, with 14 bases between them. CDR3 bases: TGTGCCAGCAGTCCAACCGGGACCCCCTCCTACGAGCAGTACTTC. It codes for CASSPTGTPSYEQYF.

This chain links TRBV7-6 with TRBJ2-7, with TRBD1 matching over 7 bases. Germline V gene sequence: CDR1 SGHVS, CDR2 FNYEAQ. This CDR3 is built from 15 residues. V dropped 1 base and J dropped 2; count of bases not matched to a gene: 5. CDR3 nucleotide sequence: TGTGCCAGCAGCTTAGAGGGGACAGCTCCCTACGAGCAGTACTTC. Translation: CASSLEGTAPYEQYF. The full variable domain, with the rest looked up from reference TRBV7-6 and TRBJ2-7, is GAGVSQSPRYKVTKRGQDVALRCDPISGHVSLYWYRQALGQGPEFLTYFNYEAQQDKSGLPNDRFSAERPEGSISTLTIQRTEQRDSAMYRCASSLEGTAPYEQYFGPGTRLTVT.

The chain is built from TRBV28 and TRBJ1-2, with 7 positions matching TRBD1. Germline V CDR1 and CDR2: MDHEN, SYDVKM. This CDR3 has 16 amino acids. The junction had 12 bases not matched to a gene; V was cut back by 5 bases and J by 3 bases. In DNA, the CDR3 is TGTGCCAGCAGTAGACAGGGAGAGGGGGGGTACTATGGCTACACCTTC. Protein sequence: CASSRQGEGGYYGYTF.

The chain uses TRBV19 and TRBJ1-2; 9 bases line up with TRBD1. With 6 bases clipped from V and 3 bases from J, the junction kept 5 bases outside the gene matches. The length of the CDR3 is 14 residues. Germline loops: CDR1 LNHDA, CDR2 SQIVND (reference sequence). The CDR3: CASRDRGDHYGYTF. In DNA form, the CDR3 reads TGTGCCAGTAGGGACAGGGGAGATCACTATGGCTACACCTTC.

The sample holds one count of this clonotype. The V call is TRBV6-6, the J call TRBJ1-5; TRBD1 matches 7 bases. The germline CDR1 and CDR2 sequences are MNHNY and SVGAGI (reference sequence). This CDR3 has 15 residues. The junction had 1 base not matched to a gene; V was cut back by 2 bases and J by 0 bases. The CDR3, as DNA: TGTGCCAGCAGTTACGGGACAGCTAGCAATCAGCCCCAGCATTTT. Amino acids: CASSYGTASNQPQHF.

A single count supports this clonotype. The CDR3 nucleotides are TGTGCCAGCAGCTTGGAGGGAGCCGATAATGAAAAACTGTTTTTT. This codes for CASSLEGADNEKLFF. The chain uses TRBV5-4 and TRBJ1-4; D remains ambiguous. The CDR3 loop spans 15 amino acids. V gave up 0 bases and J gave up 4 bases, with 10 bases separating them. CDR1 SGHNT and CDR2 YYREEE come from the germline V gene (reference sequence).

This chain links TRBV2 with TRBJ1-5, with D tentatively TRBD1 (5 bases). V dropped 3 bases and J dropped 2 bases, with 8 bases sitting between them. Germline V lookup: CDR1 SNHLY, CDR2 FYNNEI. The CDR3 is made up of 14 amino acids. CDR3 DNA: TGTGCCAGCAGTGACGGGGGAGGCAATCAGCCCCAGCATTTT. Translation: CASSDGGGNQPQHF.

This rearrangement joins TRBV7-9 to TRBJ2-7; 7 positions match TRBD1. Germline-derived CDR1 and CDR2 are SEHNR and FQNEAQ (reference sequence). The CDR3 extends over 14 amino acids. The ends lost 4 bases at V and 4 bases at J; junction bases unmatched: 7. The CDR3 is CASSSKGAKYEQYF. The CDR3 bases are TGTGCCAGCAGCTCGAAGGGGGCAAAGTACGAGCAGTACTTC.

The rearrangement uses TRBV6-1 and TRBJ2-3; TRBD2 matches at 13 bases. Germline V gene data show CDR1 as MNHNS and CDR2 as SASEGT. V was clipped by 6 bases and J by 4 bases; unmatched bases: 7. The CDR3 spans 16 residues. As DNA, the CDR3 is TGTGCCAGCAGGCGGACTAGCGGGGGTAATCCAGATACGCAGTATTTT. Its translation: CASRRTSGGNPDTQYF.

In this sample, this clonotype turned up a few times. V is TRBV14 and J is TRBJ2-5; D possibly uses TRBD1 or TRBD2 (5 bases each). The CDR3 totals 14 residues. Trimming shortened V by 0 bases and J by 5 bases, and 10 bases separated the two germline ends. The germline CDR1 and CDR2 sequences are SGHDN and FVKESK. The CDR3 protein is CASSQDWDAETQYF. CDR3 DNA sequence: TGTGCCAGCAGCCAAGATTGGGACGCGGAGACCCAGTACTTC.

V is TRBV2 and J is TRBJ1-4, with D unresolved. V was clipped by 5 bases and J by 5 bases, with 9 bases between them. This CDR3 spans 13 amino acids. Germline-derived CDR1 and CDR2 are SNHLY and FYNNEI. The CDR3 sequence: CASSQGVNEKLFF. In nucleotides, the CDR3 is TGTGCCAGCAGTCAAGGTGTGAATGAAAAACTGTTTTTT.

The rearrangement uses TRBV20-1 and TRBJ2-1; tentative D call: TRBD1 (5 bases). The CDR3 loop spans 17 amino acids. V was clipped by 5 bases and J by 0 bases, with 20 bases between them. The V gene's germline CDR1 is DFQATT and CDR2 SNEGSKA (reference sequence). CDR3 DNA sequence: TGCAGTGCTGGGGCCCCCCTAGGGCACCCCTCCTACAATGAGCAGTTCTTC. Protein: CSAGAPLGHPSYNEQFF.

With regard to this clonotype: One junction end disagrees with the germline gene, perhaps due to a read error. As DNA, the CDR3 is TGCAGTGCCTCGCTGGGACAGGGCACGGATACGCAGTATTTT. It yields the protein CSASLGQGTDTQYF. The chain carries TRBV20-1 and TRBJ2-3, with 9 bases matching TRBD1. The germline V gene encodes CDR1 DFQATT and CDR2 SNEGSKA (reference sequence). This CDR3 is built from 14 residues.

The J gene is TRBJ1-1, the V gene TRBV9; D might be TRBD1 (6 bases). Germline lookup yields CDR1 SGDLS and CDR2 YYNGEE. This CDR3 is built from 15 residues. V gave up 1 base and J gave up 5 bases, with 15 bases separating them. The CDR3 loop reads CASSVTGQSRTEAFF. The CDR3 DNA follows: TGTGCCAGCAGCGTAACCGGACAGTCTCGAACTGAAGCTTTCTTT. Full variable domain (remainder filled in from reference TRBV9 and TRBJ1-1): DSGVTQTPKHLITATGQRVTLRCSPRSGDLSVYWYQQSLDQGLQFLIQYYNGEERAKGNILERFSAQQFPDLHSELNLSSLELGDSALYFCASSVTGQSRTEAFFGQGTRLTVV.

V gene TRBV20-1 combines with J gene TRBJ2-3, with TRBD2 matching over 11 bases. CDR3 length equals 16 residues. V lost 4 bases, J lost 5 bases, and 11 bases stayed unmatched. Germline V gene data show CDR1 as DFQATT and CDR2 as SNEGSKA (reference sequence). The CDR3 DNA is TGCAGTGCTACCGCAAGGACCGGGACTAGCGGAGATACGCAGTATTTT. Translation: CSATARTGTSGDTQYF.